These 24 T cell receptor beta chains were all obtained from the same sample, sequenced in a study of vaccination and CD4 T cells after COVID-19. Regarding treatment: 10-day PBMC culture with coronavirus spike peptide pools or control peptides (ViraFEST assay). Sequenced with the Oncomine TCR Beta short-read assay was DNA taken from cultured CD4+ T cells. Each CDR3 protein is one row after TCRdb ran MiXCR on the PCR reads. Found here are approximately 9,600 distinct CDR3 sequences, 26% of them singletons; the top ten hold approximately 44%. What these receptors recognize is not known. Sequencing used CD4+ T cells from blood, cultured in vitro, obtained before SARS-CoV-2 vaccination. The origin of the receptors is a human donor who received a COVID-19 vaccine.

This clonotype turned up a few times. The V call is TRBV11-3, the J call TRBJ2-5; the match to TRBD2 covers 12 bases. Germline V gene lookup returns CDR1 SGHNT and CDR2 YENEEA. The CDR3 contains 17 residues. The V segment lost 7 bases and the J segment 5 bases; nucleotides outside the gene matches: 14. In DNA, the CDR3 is TGTGCCAGCACCCTTGGACTAGCGGGGACAACTTTGGAGACCCAGTACTTC. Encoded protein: CASTLGLAGTTLETQYF.

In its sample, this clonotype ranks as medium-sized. CDR3 nucleotides: TGTGCCAGCAGACCTGACAGGGGGGCCCCTGGCAATCAGCCCCAGCATTTT. Translating gives CASRPDRGAPGNQPQHF. The gene calls are TRBV27 and TRBJ1-5; 9 bases are a match to TRBD1. CDR3 size: 17 residues. Losses at the gene ends were 6 bases for V and 2 bases for J; bases not matched to a gene: 11. Germline loops: CDR1 MNHEY, CDR2 SMNVEV (reference sequence).

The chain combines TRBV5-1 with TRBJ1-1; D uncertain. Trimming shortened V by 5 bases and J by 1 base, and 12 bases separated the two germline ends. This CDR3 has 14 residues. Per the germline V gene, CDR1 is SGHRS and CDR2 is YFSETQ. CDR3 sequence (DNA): TGCGCCAGCAGGGACCCCCGGCGGAACACTGAAGCTTTCTTT. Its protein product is CASRDPRRNTEAFF.

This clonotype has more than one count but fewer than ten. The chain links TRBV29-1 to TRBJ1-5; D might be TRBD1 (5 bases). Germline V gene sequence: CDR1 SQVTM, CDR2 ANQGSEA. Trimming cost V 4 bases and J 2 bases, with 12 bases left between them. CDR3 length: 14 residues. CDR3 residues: CSVGGGRGNQPQHF. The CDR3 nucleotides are TGCAGCGTTGGTGGGGGTAGGGGCAATCAGCCCCAGCATTTT.

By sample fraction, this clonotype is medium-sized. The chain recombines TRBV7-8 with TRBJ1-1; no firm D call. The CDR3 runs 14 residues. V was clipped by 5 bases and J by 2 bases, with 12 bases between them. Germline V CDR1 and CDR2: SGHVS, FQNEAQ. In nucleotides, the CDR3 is TGTGCCAGCAGCCGCCCTGGGCCAAACACTGAAGCTTTCTTT. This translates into CASSRPGPNTEAFF.

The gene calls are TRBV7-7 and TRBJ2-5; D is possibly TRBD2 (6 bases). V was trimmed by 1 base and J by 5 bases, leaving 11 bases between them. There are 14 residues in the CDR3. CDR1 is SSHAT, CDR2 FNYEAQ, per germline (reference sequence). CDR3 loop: CASSLGASAETQYF. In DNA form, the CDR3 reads TGTGCCAGCAGCTTAGGAGCTAGCGCCGAGACCCAGTACTTC.

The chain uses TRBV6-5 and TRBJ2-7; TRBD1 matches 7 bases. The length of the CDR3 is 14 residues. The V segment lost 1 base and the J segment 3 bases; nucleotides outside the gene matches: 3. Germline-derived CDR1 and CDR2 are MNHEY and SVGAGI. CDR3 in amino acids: CASSYWGTDYEQYF. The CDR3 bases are TGTGCCAGCAGTTACTGGGGGACAGACTACGAGCAGTACTTC.

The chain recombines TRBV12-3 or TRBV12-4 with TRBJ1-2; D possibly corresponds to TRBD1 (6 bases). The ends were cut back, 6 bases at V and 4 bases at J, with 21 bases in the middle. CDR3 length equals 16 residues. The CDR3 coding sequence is TGTGCCAGCAGCCTCCTTACCGGGACAATGAGCTATGGCTACACCTTC. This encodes CASSLLTGTMSYGYTF.

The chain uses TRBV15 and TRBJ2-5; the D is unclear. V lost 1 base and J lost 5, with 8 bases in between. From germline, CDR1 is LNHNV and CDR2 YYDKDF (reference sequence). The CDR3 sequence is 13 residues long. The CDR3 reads CATSRVLPETQYF. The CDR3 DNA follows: TGTGCCACCAGCAGAGTCCTACCCGAGACCCAGTACTTC.

In DNA form, the CDR3 reads TGCGCCAGCAGCCGCGGGGGGTTGTACGAGCAGTACTTC. The encoded protein is CASSRGGLYEQYF. The V gene is TRBV5-1, the J gene TRBJ2-7; 8 bases fit TRBD2. Looked up from germline, CDR1 is SGHRS and CDR2 is YFSETQ. The CDR3 length is 13 residues. V lost 4 bases to trimming and J lost 4 bases; unmatched junction nucleotides: 4.

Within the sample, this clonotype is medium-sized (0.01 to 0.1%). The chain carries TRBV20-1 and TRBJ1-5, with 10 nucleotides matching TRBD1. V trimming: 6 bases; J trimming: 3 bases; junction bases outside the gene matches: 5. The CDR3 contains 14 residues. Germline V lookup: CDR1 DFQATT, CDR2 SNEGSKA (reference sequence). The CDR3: CSAKDRGPNQPQHF. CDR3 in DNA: TGCAGTGCCAAAGACAGGGGGCCCAATCAGCCCCAGCATTTT.

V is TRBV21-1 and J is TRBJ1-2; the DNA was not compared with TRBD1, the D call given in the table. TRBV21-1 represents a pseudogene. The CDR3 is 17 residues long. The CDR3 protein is CASSLGTGPQANYGYTF. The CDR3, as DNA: TGTGCCAGCAGCTTAGGGACAGGGCCTCAGGCTAACTATGGCTACACCTTC.

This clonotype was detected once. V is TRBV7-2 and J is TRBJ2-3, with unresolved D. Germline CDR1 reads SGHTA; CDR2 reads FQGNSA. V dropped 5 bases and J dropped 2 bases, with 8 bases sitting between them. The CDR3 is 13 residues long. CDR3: CASSPDLTDTQYF. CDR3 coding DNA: TGTGCCAGCAGCCCGGACCTCACAGATACGCAGTATTTT.

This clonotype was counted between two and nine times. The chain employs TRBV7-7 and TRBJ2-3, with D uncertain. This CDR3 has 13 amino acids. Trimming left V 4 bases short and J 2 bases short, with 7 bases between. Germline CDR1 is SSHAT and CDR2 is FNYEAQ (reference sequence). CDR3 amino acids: CASSSDSTDTQYF. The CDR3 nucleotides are TGTGCCAGCAGCTCCGACTCCACAGATACGCAGTATTTT.

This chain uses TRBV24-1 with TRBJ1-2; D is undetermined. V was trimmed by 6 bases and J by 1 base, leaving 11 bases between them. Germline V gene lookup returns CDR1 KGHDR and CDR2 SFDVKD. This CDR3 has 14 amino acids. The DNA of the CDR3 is TGTGCCACCAGTAGGGTGGGTGTTAACTATGGCTACACCTTC. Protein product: CATSRVGVNYGYTF.

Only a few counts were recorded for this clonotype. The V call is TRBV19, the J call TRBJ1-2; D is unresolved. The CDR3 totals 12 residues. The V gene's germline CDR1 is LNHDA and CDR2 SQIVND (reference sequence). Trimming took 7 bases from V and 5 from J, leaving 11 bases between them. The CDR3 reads CASNERWYGYTF. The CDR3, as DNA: TGTGCCAGTAATGAGAGGTGGTATGGCTACACCTTC. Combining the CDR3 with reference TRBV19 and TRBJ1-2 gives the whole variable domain DGGITQSPKYLFRKEGQNVTLSCEQNLNHDAMYWYRQDPGQGLRLIYYSQIVNDFQKGDIAEGYSVSREKKESFPLTVTSAQKNPTAFYLCASNERWYGYTFGSGTRLTVV.

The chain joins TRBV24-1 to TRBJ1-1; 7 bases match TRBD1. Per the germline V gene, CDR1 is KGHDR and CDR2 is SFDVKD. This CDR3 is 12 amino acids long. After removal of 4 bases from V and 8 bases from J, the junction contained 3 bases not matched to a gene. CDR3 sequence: CATSDLQGEAFF. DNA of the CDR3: TGTGCCACCAGTGACCTACAGGGGGAAGCTTTCTTT.

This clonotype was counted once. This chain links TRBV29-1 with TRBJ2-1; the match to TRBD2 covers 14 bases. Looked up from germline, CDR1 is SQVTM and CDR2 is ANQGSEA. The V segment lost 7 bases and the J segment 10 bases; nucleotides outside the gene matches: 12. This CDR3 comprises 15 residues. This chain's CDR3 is CSGKTSGGVHGEQFF. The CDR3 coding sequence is TGCAGCGGCAAGACTAGCGGGGGGGTCCACGGGGAGCAGTTCTTC.

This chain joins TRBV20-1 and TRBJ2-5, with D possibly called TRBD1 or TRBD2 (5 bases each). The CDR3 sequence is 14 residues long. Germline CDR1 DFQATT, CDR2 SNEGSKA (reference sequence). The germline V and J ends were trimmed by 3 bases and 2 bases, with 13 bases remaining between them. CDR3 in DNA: TGCAGTGCTAGGGGGGTAGCCAGACAAGAGACCCAGTACTTC. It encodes CSARGVARQETQYF.

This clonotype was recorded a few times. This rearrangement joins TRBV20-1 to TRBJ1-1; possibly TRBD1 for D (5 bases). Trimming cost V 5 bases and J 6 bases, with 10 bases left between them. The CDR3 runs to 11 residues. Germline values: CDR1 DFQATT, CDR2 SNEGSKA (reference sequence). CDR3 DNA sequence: TGCAGTGCTCTTGGGGGATCTGAAGCTTTCTTT. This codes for CSALGGSEAFF.

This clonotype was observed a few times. The CDR3 coding sequence is TGCGCCAGCAGACCGGACAACACTGAAGCTTTCTTT. This codes for CASRPDNTEAFF. V gene TRBV5-1 combines with J gene TRBJ1-1; D unclear. V was cut by 5 bases and J by 2 bases, with 7 bases left in between. Germline CDR1 and CDR2: SGHRS and YFSETQ. The CDR3 length is 12 residues.

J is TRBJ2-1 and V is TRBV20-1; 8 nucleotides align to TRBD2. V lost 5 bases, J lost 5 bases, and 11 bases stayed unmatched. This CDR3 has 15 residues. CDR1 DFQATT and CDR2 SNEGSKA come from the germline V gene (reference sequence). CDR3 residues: CSARGGNEGDNEQFF. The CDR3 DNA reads TGCAGTGCTCGCGGGGGGAACGAGGGGGACAATGAGCAGTTCTTC.

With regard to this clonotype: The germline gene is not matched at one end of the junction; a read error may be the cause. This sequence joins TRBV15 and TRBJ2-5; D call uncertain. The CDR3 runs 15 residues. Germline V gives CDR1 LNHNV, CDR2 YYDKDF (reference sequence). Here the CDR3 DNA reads TGTGCCACCAGCAGAGATTCGAGACGCCAAGAGACCCGGTACTTC. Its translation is CATSRDSRRQETRYF.

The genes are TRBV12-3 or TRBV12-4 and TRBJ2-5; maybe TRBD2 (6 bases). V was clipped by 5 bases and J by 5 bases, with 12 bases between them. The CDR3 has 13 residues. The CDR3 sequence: CASSPGTRETQYF. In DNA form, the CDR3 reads TGTGCCAGCAGTCCCGGGACTCGGGAGACCCAGTACTTC.